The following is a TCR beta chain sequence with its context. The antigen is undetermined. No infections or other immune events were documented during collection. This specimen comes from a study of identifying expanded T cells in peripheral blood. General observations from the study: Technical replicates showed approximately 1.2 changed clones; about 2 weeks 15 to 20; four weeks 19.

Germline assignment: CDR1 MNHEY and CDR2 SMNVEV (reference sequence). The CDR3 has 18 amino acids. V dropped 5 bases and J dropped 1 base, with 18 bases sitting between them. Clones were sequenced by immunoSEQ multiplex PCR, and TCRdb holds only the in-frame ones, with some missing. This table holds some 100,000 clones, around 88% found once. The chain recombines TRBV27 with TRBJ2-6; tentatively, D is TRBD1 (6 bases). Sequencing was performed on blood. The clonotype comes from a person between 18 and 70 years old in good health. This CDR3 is CASSLTGRPLSGANVLTF. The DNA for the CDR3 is TGTGCCAGCAGTCTGACAGGTAGGCCTCTATCTGGGGCCAACGTCCTGACTTTC.